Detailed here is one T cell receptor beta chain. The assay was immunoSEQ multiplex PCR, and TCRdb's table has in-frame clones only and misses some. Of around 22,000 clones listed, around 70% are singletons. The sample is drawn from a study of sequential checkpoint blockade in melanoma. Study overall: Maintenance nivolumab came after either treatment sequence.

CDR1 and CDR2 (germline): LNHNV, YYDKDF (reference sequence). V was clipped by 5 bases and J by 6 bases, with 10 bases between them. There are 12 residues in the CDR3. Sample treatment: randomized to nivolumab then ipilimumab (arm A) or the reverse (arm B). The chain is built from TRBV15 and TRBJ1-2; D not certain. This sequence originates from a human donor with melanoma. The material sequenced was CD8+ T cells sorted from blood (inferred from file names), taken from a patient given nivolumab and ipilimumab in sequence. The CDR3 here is CATSPRGDGYTF. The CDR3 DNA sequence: TGTGCCACCAGCCCCCGCGGCGATGGCTACACCTTC.